A single sample is the source of the 21 T cell receptor beta chains below, sequenced in a study of shared clonotypes between healthy human individuals. The repertoire was sequenced with immunoSEQ multiplex PCR; TCRdb's copy has only in-frame clones and lacks some. Of fewer than 850,000 clones listed, around 72% are singletons. The sample consisted of memory CD4+ T cells sorted from blood. Stated subset: CD45RA-negative fraction. The source of these receptors is a woman in her twenties or thirties in good health.

V and J are TRBV28 and TRBJ1-4; tentatively, D is TRBD1 (5 bases). The CDR3 covers 12 residues. The V gene lost 6 bases and the J gene lost 8 bases, with 10 bases spanning the gap. The V gene's germline CDR1 is MDHEN and CDR2 SYDVKM. Here the CDR3 reads CASRRRQEKLFF. As DNA, the CDR3 is TGTGCCAGCAGACGAAGACAGGAAAAACTGTTTTTT.

In this sample, this clone turned up a few times. Here the CDR3 DNA reads TGTGCCAGCAGCCACTCGGGATCCTCTGGAAACACCATATATTTT. Translation: CASSHSGSSGNTIYF. The J gene is TRBJ1-3, the V gene TRBV16; D ambiguous. Trimming removed 3 bases at V and 0 bases at J, with 9 bases between. CDR1 and CDR2 from the germline V gene are KGHSY and FQNENV. This CDR3 has 15 residues.

On this clone: Mismatch with germline at one junction end may stem from a read error. Other DNA sequences in this sample translate to the same CDR3. The rearrangement joins TRBV9 to TRBJ2-5; D is uncertain. This CDR3 has 13 amino acids. Germline CDR1 reads SGDLS; CDR2 reads YYNGEE. CDR3 in amino acids: CASSPTVQETQYF. CDR3 in DNA: TGTGCCAGCAGCCCGACGGTCCAGGAGACCCAATACTTC.

The CDR3 is CASSTGTADTQYF. The DNA of the CDR3 is TGTGCCAGCAGCACCGGGACCGCAGATACGCAGTATTTT. The J gene is TRBJ2-3, the V gene TRBV7-7; D tentatively reads TRBD1 or TRBD2 (5 bases each). Trimming removed 5 bases at V and 4 bases at J, with 10 bases between. The CDR3 extends over 13 amino acids. Germline V gene data show CDR1 as SSHAT and CDR2 as FNYEAQ (reference sequence).

The CDR3 DNA follows: TGTGCCAGCTCACAATCAACAACTAATGAAAAACTGTTTTTT. The encoded protein is CASSQSTTNEKLFF. This chain joins TRBV28 and TRBJ1-4, with D unresolved. This CDR3 is built from 14 residues. Trimming stripped 8 bases from V and 0 bases from J, with 10 bases between. Per the germline V gene, CDR1 is MDHEN and CDR2 is SYDVKM.

CDR3 DNA sequence: TGTGCCAGCAGTTTAAACACAGGGGGCTACACCTTC. This gives the protein CASSLNTGGYTF. The V call is TRBV28, the J call TRBJ1-2; a weak D match, TRBD1 (6 bases). From germline, CDR1 is MDHEN and CDR2 SYDVKM. The CDR3 extends over 12 amino acids. Trimming removed 2 bases from V and 8 bases from J, with 9 bases in between.

The chain combines TRBV4-1 with TRBJ2-3, with TRBD2 as a possible D gene (5 bases). This CDR3 is built from 19 residues. The V end lost 1 base, the J end lost 0 bases, and 20 bases lay between the germline ends. The germline CDR1 and CDR2 sequences are MGHRA and YSYEKL. The CDR3 spells CASSQARSLGRTSTDTQYF. The CDR3 DNA is TGCGCCAGCAGCCAAGCAAGATCCCTCGGTCGGACTAGCACAGATACGCAGTATTTT.

The chain has TRBV28 and TRBJ2-2, with 8 bases matching TRBD2. The CDR3 totals 14 residues. With 4 bases clipped from V and 6 bases from J, the junction kept 4 bases outside the gene matches. The germline V gene encodes CDR1 MDHEN and CDR2 SYDVKM. CDR3 residues: CASSSASGSGELFF. Here the CDR3 DNA reads TGTGCCAGCAGTTCCGCTAGCGGGTCCGGGGAGCTGTTTTTT. Supplemented by reference TRBV28 and TRBJ2-2, the full variable domain reads DVKVTQSSRYLVKRTGEKVFLECVQDMDHENMFWYRQDPGLGLRLIYFSYDVKMKEKGDIPEGYSVSREKKERFSLILESASTNQTSMYLCASSSASGSGELFFGEGSRLTVL.

There are a few counts of this clone. The J gene is TRBJ2-1, the V gene TRBV11-2, with 8 bases aligning to TRBD2. This CDR3 region has 14 residues. J gave up 9 bases and V 5 bases, and 9 bases lay outside the gene matches. Germline V CDR1 and CDR2: SGHAT, FQNNGV. The chain's CDR3 is CASSASGSSVEQFF. CDR3 bases: TGTGCCAGCAGCGCAAGCGGGAGCTCCGTTGAGCAGTTCTTC.

This chain links TRBV5-4 with TRBJ1-3; D call uncertain. Germline V gene sequence: CDR1 SGHNT, CDR2 YYREEE (reference sequence). CDR3 size: 15 residues. Between the trimmed V and J ends, which lost 6 bases and 7 bases, there was a span of 20 bases. The CDR3 spells CASTAGPVERNTIYF. DNA of the CDR3: TGTGCCAGCACCGCGGGCCCCGTGGAACGGAACACCATATATTTT.

This clone turned up a few times. Other DNA sequences in this sample translate to the same CDR3. V and J are TRBV5-6 and TRBJ1-2; 9 bases agree with TRBD1. CDR1 is SGHDT and CDR2 is YYEEEE in the germline V gene. The CDR3 consists of 13 residues. With 1 base clipped from V and 6 bases from J, the junction kept 1 base outside the gene matches. The CDR3 protein is CASSLRDRDGYTF. The CDR3 DNA sequence: TGTGCCAGCAGCTTGAGGGACAGGGATGGCTACACCTTC.

V is TRBV7-9 and J is TRBJ2-5, with TRBD2 matching 8 bases. Per germline, CDR1 SEHNR and CDR2 FQNEAQ (reference sequence). Germline trimming cut 10 bases from V and 1 base from J; bases unmatched to any gene: 8. The length of the CDR3 is 14 residues. The CDR3 sequence: CATTPLAGQETQYF. For the CDR3, the DNA is TGTGCCACAACCCCGCTAGCGGGCCAAGAGACCCAGTACTTC.

The rearrangement uses TRBV28 and TRBJ2-7, with TRBD1 matching over 9 bases. J was trimmed by 7 bases and V by 10 bases; bases with no gene match: 11. Germline V gene sequence: CDR1 MDHEN, CDR2 SYDVKM. The CDR3 spans 13 residues. CDR3 residues: CATKTGGRKEQYF. The CDR3 DNA follows: TGTGCCACCAAGACAGGGGGGAGAAAGGAGCAGTACTTC.

The V call is TRBV7-8, the J call TRBJ2-2; 7 nucleotides match TRBD2. V dropped 0 bases and J dropped 5; count of bases not matched to a gene: 9. Germline CDR1 and CDR2: SGHVS and FQNEAQ. The CDR3 totals 17 residues. In DNA form, the CDR3 reads TGTGCCAGCAGCTTAGCTCAACGGGAGGCGAGGACCGGGGAGCTGTTTTTT. Translating gives CASSLAQREARTGELFF.

This clone was counted once. Different DNA sequences within this sample yield the same CDR3. The rearrangement uses TRBV5-1 and TRBJ2-5; 8 positions agree with TRBD2. V was pared by 4 bases and J by 0 bases, with 2 bases of the junction left unmatched. The length of the CDR3 is 14 residues. Germline lookup yields CDR1 SGHRS and CDR2 YFSETQ. The CDR3 coding sequence is TGCGCCAGCAGCCTACTAGCGGACCAAGAGACCCAGTACTTC. Its protein is CASSLLADQETQYF.

V gene TRBV11-3 combines with J gene TRBJ2-3; D is unclear. The CDR3 consists of 12 residues. The ends were cut back, 1 base at V and 5 bases at J, with 4 bases in the middle. Per germline, CDR1 SGHNT and CDR2 YENEEA. In DNA, the CDR3 is TGTGCCAGCAGCTTAGTTGGAGATACGCAGTATTTT. Amino acids: CASSLVGDTQYF.

The chain combines TRBV28 with TRBJ1-5, with D perhaps TRBD1 (6 bases). The V end lost 4 bases, the J end lost 4 bases, and 8 bases lay between the germline ends. Germline V gene lookup returns CDR1 MDHEN and CDR2 SYDVKM. This CDR3 contains 13 residues. CDR3: CASSWGLNQPQHF. The CDR3 nucleotides are TGTGCCAGCAGTTGGGGGCTGAATCAGCCCCAGCATTTT.

This clone was picked up many times. The genes are TRBV10-3 and TRBJ2-7, with D perhaps matching TRBD2 (5 bases). Trimming removed 0 bases at V and 4 bases at J, with 13 bases between. Germline values: CDR1 ENHRY, CDR2 SYGVKD. The CDR3 covers 15 residues. DNA for the CDR3: TGTGCCATCAGTGAGTCAACTAGTGGGAAATACGAGCAGTACTTC. The encoded protein is CAISESTSGKYEQYF.

This chain links TRBV28 with TRBJ2-7; TRBD2 matches 7 bases. In germline, CDR1 is MDHEN, CDR2 SYDVKM. This CDR3 comprises 12 residues. With 7 bases clipped from V and 3 bases from J, the junction kept 3 bases outside the gene matches. The CDR3 is CASKRDIYEQYF. The DNA for the CDR3 is TGTGCCAGCAAGCGGGATATCTACGAGCAGTACTTC.

CDR3 sequence reads: CASWRETDTQYF. The CDR3 coding sequence is TGTGCCAGCTGGCGGGAGACAGATACGCAGTATTTT. The chain combines TRBV2 with TRBJ2-3, with 7 positions matching TRBD2. V was pared by 8 bases and J by 3 bases, with 2 bases of the junction left unmatched. This CDR3 comprises 12 residues. CDR1 SNHLY and CDR2 FYNNEI come from the germline V gene.

V usage is TRBV28 and J usage is TRBJ2-5; D is tentatively TRBD1 or TRBD2 (6 bases each). The length of the CDR3 is 16 residues. Trimming took off 6 bases at V and 0 bases at J, with 17 bases between the two ends. The germline V gene has CDR1 MDHEN and CDR2 SYDVKM. CDR3 bases: TGTGCCAGCAGCCCCCGCAGAGGGGGGTACCAAGAGACCCAGTACTTC. This sequence encodes CASSPRRGGYQETQYF.